Below, 24 T cell receptor beta chains from the same sample are listed, as sequenced in a study of T cell responses to AZD1222 COVID-19 vaccine. Clones were sequenced by immunoSEQ multiplex PCR, and TCRdb holds only the in-frame ones, with some missing. Among 150,000 to 200,000 clones listed, approximately 93% were seen once. Sequenced here: peripheral blood, sampled on day 0 of AZD1222 vaccination. All receptors come from an adult in good health.

V usage is TRBV7-9 and J usage is TRBJ2-2; possibly TRBD1 for D (5 bases). This CDR3 region has 14 residues. Deletions cut 8 bases from V and 0 bases from J, with 10 bases between. The germline V gene encodes CDR1 SEHNR and CDR2 FQNEAQ (reference sequence). This CDR3 reads CASVRGSNTGELFF. The CDR3 bases are TGTGCCAGCGTTAGGGGATCGAACACCGGGGAGCTGTTTTTT.

This chain joins TRBV7-8 and TRBJ2-1; 12 positions match TRBD2. CDR1 and CDR2 from the germline V gene are SGHVS and FQNEAQ. The CDR3 length is 18 residues. J gave up 7 bases and V 5 bases, and 15 bases lay outside the gene matches. The CDR3 DNA follows: TGTGCCAGCAGCCCAGCCTTGGGACTAGCGGGTGTTTCAAATGAGCAGTTCTTC. It is translated as CASSPALGLAGVSNEQFF.

The chain joins TRBV27 to TRBJ1-6; no clear D. The V end was cut by 3 bases, the J end by 9 bases, with 9 bases between. Looked up from germline, CDR1 is MNHEY and CDR2 is SMNVEV (reference sequence). The CDR3 length is 13 residues. CDR3 in DNA: TGTGCCAGCAGTTTCCAGAGGAGTTCACCCCTCCACTTT. Translated, it gives CASSFQRSSPLHF.

The chain joins TRBV4-1 to TRBJ2-2, with D possibly TRBD2 on 6 matching bases. The ends were cut back, 3 bases at V and 4 bases at J, with 12 bases in the middle. The CDR3 has 15 residues. The germline V gene encodes CDR1 MGHRA and CDR2 YSYEKL. This CDR3 is CASSQRDSITGELFF. CDR3 nucleotides: TGCGCCAGCAGCCAGCGGGACTCCATCACCGGGGAGCTGTTTTTT.

The chain carries TRBV7-9 and TRBJ1-2, with a possible D match to TRBD1 (5 bases). Germline lookup yields CDR1 SEHNR and CDR2 FQNEAQ (reference sequence). Trimming took off 4 bases at V and 6 bases at J, with 12 bases between the two ends. This CDR3 has 13 amino acids. For the CDR3, the DNA is TGTGCCAGCAGCTATACCGGGACGGATGGCTACACCTTC. Amino acid sequence: CASSYTGTDGYTF.

This chain links TRBV5-6 with TRBJ2-7, with TRBD2 matching 7 bases. CDR3 length equals 16 residues. V was clipped by 0 bases and J by 7 bases; unmatched bases: 13. Germline V gene data show CDR1 as SGHDT and CDR2 as YYEEEE. CDR3 coding DNA: TGTGCCAGCAGCTTGGGTCCGACGAGGGGAGGGAGGGAGCAGTACTTC. Encoded protein: CASSLGPTRGGREQYF. The full variable domain, rest sourced from reference TRBV5-6 and TRBJ2-7, is DAGVTQSPTHLIKTRGQQVTLRCSPKSGHDTVSWYQQALGQGPQFIFQYYEEEERQRGNFPDRFSGHQFPNYSSELNVNALLLGDSALYLCASSLGPTRGGREQYFGPGTRLTVT.

CDR3 region: CASRLAGDGYTF. The CDR3, as DNA: TGTGCCAGCAGGCTTGCAGGGGATGGCTACACCTTC. The chain uses TRBV2 and TRBJ1-2; maybe TRBD1 (6 bases). CDR3 length: 12 residues. The ends were cut back, 6 bases at V and 6 bases at J, with 11 bases in the middle. Germline CDR1 and CDR2: SNHLY and FYNNEI.

The J gene is TRBJ1-2, the V gene TRBV4-2, with 9 bases lining up with TRBD1. The germline CDR1 and CDR2 sequences are LGHNA and YNFKEQ. The CDR3 spans 15 residues. J lost 8 bases, V lost 2 bases, and 9 bases had no gene match. The CDR3 protein is CASSQLTGGVRGYTF. Here the CDR3 DNA reads TGTGCCAGCAGCCAACTGACAGGGGGAGTTCGAGGCTACACCTTC.

This clone was observed once. The V gene is TRBV3-1 (or the pseudogene TRBV3-2), the J gene TRBJ2-7; D not resolved. This CDR3 region has 14 residues. V shed 3 bases and J shed 3 bases, with 12 bases lying between them. Germline V gives CDR1 LGHDT, CDR2 YNNKEL (reference sequence). In nucleotides, the CDR3 is TGTGCCAGCAGCCATCAACGGGCAGGCTACGAGCAGTACTTC. The encoded protein is CASSHQRAGYEQYF.

This chain joins TRBV6-5 and TRBJ2-3, with D possibly TRBD2 on 7 matching bases. The germline V and J ends were trimmed by 0 bases and 5 bases, with 12 bases remaining between them. Germline lookup yields CDR1 MNHEY and CDR2 SVGAGI. The CDR3 is 15 residues long. CDR3 protein: CASSYSGGQGDTQYF. Here the CDR3 DNA reads TGTGCCAGCAGTTACTCGGGGGGGCAGGGAGATACGCAGTATTTT.

V and J are TRBV6-6 and TRBJ1-1; possible D gene TRBD1, 6 bases. This CDR3 spans 14 amino acids. Germline CDR1 and CDR2: MNHNY and SVGAGI (reference sequence). Trimming removed 5 bases from V and 0 bases from J, with 10 bases in between. CDR3 protein: CASSPQGMNTEAFF. The CDR3 region has the DNA TGTGCCAGCAGTCCACAGGGAATGAACACTGAAGCTTTCTTT.

Details on this clone: This same CDR3 is encoded by further DNA sequences in the sample. The chain employs TRBV2 and TRBJ1-1; TRBD1 agrees at 7 bases. V gave up 4 bases and J gave up 5 bases; unmatched junction bases: 4. The CDR3 covers 13 residues. CDR1 and CDR2 from the germline V gene are SNHLY and FYNNEI. The CDR3 nucleotides are TGTGCCAGCAGTGGAGAACAGGGGACTGAAGCTTTCTTT. Its protein product is CASSGEQGTEAFF. Variable domain in full (rest from reference TRBV2 and TRBJ1-1): EPEVTQTPSHQVTQMGQEVILRCVPISNHLYFYWYRQILGQKVEFLVSFYNNEISEKSEIFDDQFSVERPDGSNFTLKIRSTKLEDSAMYFCASSGEQGTEAFFGQGTRLTVV.

The chain has TRBV30 and TRBJ1-2, with D possibly TRBD1 on 6 matching bases. V was cut by 2 bases and J by 6 bases, with 10 bases left in between. This CDR3 contains 12 residues. The V gene's germline CDR1 is GTSNPN and CDR2 SVGIG (reference sequence). The CDR3 region is CAWSWGAHGYTF. The DNA for the CDR3 is TGTGCCTGGAGTTGGGGGGCCCATGGCTACACCTTC.

The CDR3 spells CASSPRAGGLYNEQFF. Written as DNA, the CDR3 is TGTGCCAGCTCACCACGTGCGGGGGGACTCTACAATGAGCAGTTCTTC. This chain uses TRBV18 with TRBJ2-1; TRBD2 matches 8 bases. This CDR3 spans 16 amino acids. Germline V lookup: CDR1 KGHSH, CDR2 LQKENI. After removal of 1 base from V and 3 bases from J, the junction contained 5 bases not matched to a gene.

The chain couples TRBV20-1 to TRBJ1-4; D may be TRBD1 (6 bases). Trimming pared 5 bases from V and 8 bases from J, leaving 15 bases between. This CDR3 is 13 amino acids long. The V gene's germline CDR1 is DFQATT and CDR2 SNEGSKA (reference sequence). This CDR3 is CSARDRSGEKLFF. The CDR3 DNA sequence: TGCAGTGCTCGTGACAGGTCGGGGGAAAAACTGTTTTTT.

Of note for this clone: The junction departs from the called germline gene at one end, perhaps through a read error. The rearrangement joins TRBV3-1 (or the pseudogene TRBV3-2) to TRBJ1-3; no reliable D call. This CDR3 contains 13 residues. Germline lookup yields CDR1 LGHDT and CDR2 YNNKEL (reference sequence). The CDR3 DNA follows: TGTGCCAGCAGCAAAGACTCTGGAAACACCATATATTTT. Residues: CASSKDSGNTIYF.

V gene TRBV28 combines with J gene TRBJ2-2; unclear D gene. Germline-derived CDR1 and CDR2 are MDHEN and SYDVKM. Trimming shortened V by 3 bases and J by 4 bases, and 12 bases separated the two germline ends. The CDR3 extends over 15 amino acids. CDR3 residues: CASSFSRQSTGELFF. CDR3 bases: TGTGCCAGCAGTTTTTCTCGACAAAGCACCGGGGAGCTGTTTTTT.

The chain employs TRBV5-5 and TRBJ2-2; D gene ambiguous. Per the germline V gene, CDR1 is SGHKS and CDR2 is YYEKEE (reference sequence). Trimming cost V 1 base and J 3 bases, with 7 bases left between them. The CDR3 loop spans 14 amino acids. The CDR3 DNA reads as TGTGCCAGCAGCTTGTTCCCGTACACCGGGGAGCTGTTTTTT. Its translation is CASSLFPYTGELFF.

J is TRBJ1-3 and V is TRBV19; D remains unclear. The ends were cut back, 3 bases at V and 4 bases at J, with 10 bases in the middle. The CDR3 loop spans 14 amino acids. Germline loops: CDR1 LNHDA, CDR2 SQIVND (reference sequence). CDR3 in amino acids: CASSIQFLGNTIYF. The CDR3 DNA reads as TGTGCCAGTAGTATTCAATTCCTGGGAAACACCATATATTTT. The entire variable domain, with the rest obtained from reference TRBV19 and TRBJ1-3, is as follows: DGGITQSPKYLFRKEGQNVTLSCEQNLNHDAMYWYRQDPGQGLRLIYYSQIVNDFQKGDIAEGYSVSREKKESFPLTVTSAQKNPTAFYLCASSIQFLGNTIYFGEGSWLTVV.

In DNA, the CDR3 is TGTGCCAGCCATCGGACTGGGAGCTCCTATAATTCACCCCTCCACTTT. Translating it yields CASHRTGSSYNSPLHF. The rearrangement uses TRBV28 and TRBJ1-6; no definite D call. Trimming removed 8 bases at V and 0 bases at J, with 14 bases between. CDR3 length equals 16 residues. Germline V gene lookup returns CDR1 MDHEN and CDR2 SYDVKM.

The chain uses TRBV18 and TRBJ2-1; 13 positions agree with TRBD2. This CDR3 contains 18 residues. The V segment lost 6 bases and the J segment 0 bases; nucleotides outside the gene matches: 8. Germline CDR1 is KGHSH and CDR2 is LQKENI. The CDR3 loop is CASSRTSGGAGSYNEQFF. The CDR3 bases are TGTGCCAGCTCCCGAACTAGCGGGGGGGCCGGCTCCTACAATGAGCAGTTCTTC.

This clone was seen once. The J gene is TRBJ1-3, the V gene TRBV5-1, with D hard to call. The CDR3 has 14 residues. Germline V gives CDR1 SGHRS, CDR2 YFSETQ. The V end lost 4 bases, the J end lost 2 bases, and 10 bases lay between the germline ends. As DNA, the CDR3 is TGCGCCAGCAGCATAGGTGGACCTGGAAACACCATATATTTT. Translation: CASSIGGPGNTIYF.

The chain employs TRBV15 and TRBJ2-6, with D perhaps matching TRBD1 (6 bases). The CDR3 consists of 15 residues. V lost 2 bases, J lost 3 bases, and 8 bases lay in between. Germline lookup yields CDR1 LNHNV and CDR2 YYDKDF (reference sequence). The CDR3 DNA is TGTGCCACCAGCAGACAGGGGTATGGGGCCAACGTCCTGACTTTC. This sequence encodes CATSRQGYGANVLTF.

This rearrangement joins TRBV3-1 (or the pseudogene TRBV3-2) to TRBJ1-6; D possibly corresponds to TRBD1 (6 bases). Per the germline V gene, CDR1 is LGHDT and CDR2 is YNNKEL (reference sequence). Trimming took off 4 bases at V and 8 bases at J, with 21 bases between the two ends. This CDR3 comprises 17 residues. CDR3 sequence: CASSPLRQAKGDSPLHF. CDR3 bases: TGTGCCAGCAGCCCCCTTCGACAGGCCAAGGGTGATTCACCCCTCCACTTT.